This T cell receptor (beta chain) was sequenced during a study of blood T cell repertoires in COVID-19. Germline V CDR1 and CDR2: MNHEY, SMNVEV (reference sequence). V lost 5 bases and J lost 6, with 18 bases in between. The CDR3 contains 15 residues. Libraries were prepared by immunoSEQ multiplex PCR; TCRdb keeps only in-frame clonotypes and omits some of them. Among 30,000 to 40,000 clones listed, 82% were seen once. The receptor comes from a man of 80 years or more with active or convalescent COVID-19. The chain couples TRBV27 to TRBJ2-3, with TRBD1 as a possible D gene (7 bases). What was sequenced was peripheral blood. The CDR3 nucleotides read TGTGCCAGCAGTCAGGGGGGCAGGGGACAGGATACGCAGTATTTT. It yields the protein CASSQGGRGQDTQYF.